A selection of T cell receptor beta chains follows, all from one sample in a study of patients and donors after allogeneic stem cell transplantation. TCRdb used MiXCR to reprocess the RT-PCR reads, holding one entry per CDR3 protein. The table has 390,000 or so distinct CDR3 sequences, under 20% seen once; the top ten hold around 7.9%. Sequencing was done on a sample of blood, either unsorted or a sorted T cell fraction (not recorded which). These receptor sequences come from a human donor who was either an allogeneic HSCT recipient or a stem cell or donor lymphocyte infusion donor (not recorded which). It is not recorded whose cells these are; they may come from a transplant donor. Each CDR3 is given with its conserved first and last residue. Fields, in order: CDR3 length, D gene, J gene, V gene, clone size, CDR3 DNA, CDR3 protein. D genes are given only for firm matches. A clone size is listed for some rows: how often the clone was seen (once, few, many), or a class if it is expanded.

16,NA,TRBJ1-4,TRBV7-9,few,TGTGCCAGCAGCGCTGGGTGGGCCCCAACTAATGAAAAACTGTTTTTT,CASSAGWAPTNEKLFF
15,NA,TRBJ2-7,TRBV7-2,many,TGTGCCAGCAGTCAATCTAGACCACCAGTCTACGAGCAGTACTTC,CASSQSRPPVYEQYF
13,NA,TRBJ2-7,TRBV20-1,few,TGCAGTGCTAGAGGACCCCACTCCTACGAGCAGTACTTC,CSARGPHSYEQYF
16,TRBD2,TRBJ2-3,TRBV12-3/TRBV12-4,many,TGTGCCAGCAGTTTAGAACTAGCGGATGTCACGGATACGCAGTATTTT,CASSLELADVTDTQYF
13,NA,TRBJ2-7,TRBV3-1,few,TGTGCCAGCAGCCCGGACTTATACTACGAGCAGTACTTC,CASSPDLYYEQYF
16,NA,TRBJ2-5,TRBV7-6,few,TGTGCCAGCAGCTTAGCGGGGCAGGGAGTGTGGGAGACCCAGTACTTC,CASSLAGQGVWETQYF
16,TRBD2,TRBJ2-1,TRBV20-1,many,TGCAGTGCCTATACTAGCGGGGCCCCTCGGTACAATGAGCAGTTCTTC,CSAYTSGAPRYNEQFF
15,NA,TRBJ2-4,TRBV9,few,TGTGCCAGCAGCCCACCAGGAGGGACACTAAACATTCAGTACTTC,CASSPPGGTLNIQYF
14,TRBD1,TRBJ2-1,TRBV5-1,many,TGCGCCAGCAGCTCCGGGACAGGATACAATGAGCAGTTCTTC,CASSSGTGYNEQFF
15,TRBD1,TRBJ2-7,TRBV7-2,few,TGTGCCAGCAGCTATTGGGACAGGCGTAAGAACGAGCAGTACTTC,CASSYWDRRKNEQYF
15,NA,TRBJ2-3,TRBV5-1,NA,TGCGCCAGCAGCTTCGAACAGGGCAGCACAGATACGCAGTATTTT,CASSFEQGSTDTQYF
12,NA,TRBJ2-2,TRBV2,NA,TGTGCCAGCCAAAGAGGCACCGGGGAGCTGTTTTTT,CASQRGTGELFF
12,NA,TRBJ2-7,TRBV7-2,NA,TGTGCCAGCAGCCCGACTCCCTACGAGCAGTACTTC,CASSPTPYEQYF
13,NA,TRBJ1-5,TRBV20-1,many,TGCAGTGCTATAGTGAACAGCAATCAGCCCCAGCATTTT,CSAIVNSNQPQHF
14,NA,TRBJ1-1,TRBV7-9,few,TGTGCCAGCAGCTTGAGGGAATTATCCACTGAAGCTTTCTTT,CASSLRELSTEAFF
15,NA,TRBJ2-7,TRBV6-1,NA,TGTGCCAGCAGGTTGACAGGGCGGGGCTCCTACGAGCAGTACTTC,CASRLTGRGSYEQYF
12,NA,TRBJ1-1,TRBV20-1,few,TGCAGTCAGGGCCGTCGGAACACTGAAGCTTTCTTT,CSQGRRNTEAFF
16,TRBD1,TRBJ2-2,TRBV7-9,few,TGTGCCAGCAGCCCAGGACAGGGAACTTTCACCGGGGAGCTGTTTTTT,CASSPGQGTFTGELFF
16,TRBD1,TRBJ1-5,TRBV7-2,NA,TGTGCCAGCAGACGCATACAGGGGTTTGGGAATCAGCCCCAGCATTTT,CASRRIQGFGNQPQHF
14,NA,TRBJ2-5,TRBV12-3/TRBV12-4,many,TGTGCCAGCACTATCCCCTCGAACCAAGAGACCCAGTACTTC,CASTIPSNQETQYF